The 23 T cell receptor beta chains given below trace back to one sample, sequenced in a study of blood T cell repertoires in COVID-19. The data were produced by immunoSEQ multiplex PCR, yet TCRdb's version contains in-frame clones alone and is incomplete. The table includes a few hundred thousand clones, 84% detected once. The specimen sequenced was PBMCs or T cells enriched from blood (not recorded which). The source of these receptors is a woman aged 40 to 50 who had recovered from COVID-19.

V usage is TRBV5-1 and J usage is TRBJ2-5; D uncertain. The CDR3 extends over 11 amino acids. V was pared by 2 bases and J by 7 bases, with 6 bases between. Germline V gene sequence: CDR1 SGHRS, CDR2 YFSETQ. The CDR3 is CASSFTGTQYF. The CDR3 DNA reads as TGCGCCAGCAGCTTTACGGGGACCCAGTACTTC.

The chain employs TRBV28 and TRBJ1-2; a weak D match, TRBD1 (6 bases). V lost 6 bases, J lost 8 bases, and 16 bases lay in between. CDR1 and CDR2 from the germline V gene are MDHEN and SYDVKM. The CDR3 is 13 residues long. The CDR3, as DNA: TGTGCCAGCAGGACTCAGGGGCGCGGCGGCTACACCTTC. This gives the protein CASRTQGRGGYTF.

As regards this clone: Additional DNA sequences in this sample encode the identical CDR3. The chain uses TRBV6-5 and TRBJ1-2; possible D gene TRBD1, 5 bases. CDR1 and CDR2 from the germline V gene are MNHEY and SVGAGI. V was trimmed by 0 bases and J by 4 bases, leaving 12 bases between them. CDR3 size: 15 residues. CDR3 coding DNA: TGTGCCAGCAGTTACTCGACGTGGGGCCCCTATGGCTACACCTTC. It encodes CASSYSTWGPYGYTF.

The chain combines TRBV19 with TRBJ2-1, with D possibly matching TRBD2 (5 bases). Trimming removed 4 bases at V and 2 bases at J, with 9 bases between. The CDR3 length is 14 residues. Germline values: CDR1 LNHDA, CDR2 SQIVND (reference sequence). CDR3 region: CASSTERAYNEQFF. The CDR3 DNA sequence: TGTGCCAGTAGTACGGAGAGGGCCTACAATGAGCAGTTCTTC.

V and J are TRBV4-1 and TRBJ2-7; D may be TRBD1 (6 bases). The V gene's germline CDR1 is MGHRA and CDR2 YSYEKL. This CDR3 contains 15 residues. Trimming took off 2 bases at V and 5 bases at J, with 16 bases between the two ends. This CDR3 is CASSQPHEGVHEQYF. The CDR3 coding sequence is TGCGCCAGCAGCCAACCCCACGAGGGGGTCCACGAGCAGTACTTC.

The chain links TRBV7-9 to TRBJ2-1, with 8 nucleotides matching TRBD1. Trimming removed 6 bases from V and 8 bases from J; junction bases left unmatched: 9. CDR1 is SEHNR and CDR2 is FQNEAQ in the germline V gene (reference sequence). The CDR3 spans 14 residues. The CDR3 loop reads CASRQTGGRDEQFF. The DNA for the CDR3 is TGTGCCAGCAGACAAACAGGGGGACGGGATGAGCAGTTCTTC.

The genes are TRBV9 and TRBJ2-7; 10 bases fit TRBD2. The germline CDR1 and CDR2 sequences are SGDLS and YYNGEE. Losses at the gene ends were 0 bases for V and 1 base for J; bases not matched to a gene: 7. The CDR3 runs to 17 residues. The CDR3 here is CASSVAAGGILSYEQYF. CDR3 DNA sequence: TGTGCCAGCAGCGTAGCAGCGGGAGGGATTCTGTCCTACGAGCAGTACTTC.

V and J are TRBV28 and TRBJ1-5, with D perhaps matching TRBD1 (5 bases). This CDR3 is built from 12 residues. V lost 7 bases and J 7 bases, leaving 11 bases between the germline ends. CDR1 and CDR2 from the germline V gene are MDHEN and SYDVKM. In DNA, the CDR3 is TGTGCCAGCAACCCGGGGGGACAGCCCCAGCATTTT. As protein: CASNPGGQPQHF.

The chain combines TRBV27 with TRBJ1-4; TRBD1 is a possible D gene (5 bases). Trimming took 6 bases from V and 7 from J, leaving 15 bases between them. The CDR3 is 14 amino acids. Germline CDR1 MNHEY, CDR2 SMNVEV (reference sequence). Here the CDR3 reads CASSLDRESEKLFF. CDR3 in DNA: TGTGCCAGCAGCCTAGACAGAGAGAGTGAAAAACTGTTTTTT.

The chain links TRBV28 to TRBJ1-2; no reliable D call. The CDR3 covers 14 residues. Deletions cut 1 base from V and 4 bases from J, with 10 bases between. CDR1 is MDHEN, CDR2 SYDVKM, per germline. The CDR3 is CASSLSGIGYGYTF. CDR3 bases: TGTGCCAGCAGTTTATCGGGGATCGGCTATGGCTACACCTTC.

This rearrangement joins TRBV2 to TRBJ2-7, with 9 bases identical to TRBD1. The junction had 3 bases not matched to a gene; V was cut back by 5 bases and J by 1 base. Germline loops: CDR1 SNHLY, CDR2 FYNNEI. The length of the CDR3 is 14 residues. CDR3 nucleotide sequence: TGTGCCAGCAGTCCGGGACAGGGATCCTACGAGCAGTACGTC. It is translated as CASSPGQGSYEQYV.

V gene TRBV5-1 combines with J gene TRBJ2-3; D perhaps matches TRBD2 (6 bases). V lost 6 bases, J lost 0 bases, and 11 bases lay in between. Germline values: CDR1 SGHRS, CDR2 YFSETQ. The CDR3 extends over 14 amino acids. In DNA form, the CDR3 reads TGCGCCAGCAACCTGGGGGGAAGCACAGATACGCAGTATTTT. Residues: CASNLGGSTDTQYF.

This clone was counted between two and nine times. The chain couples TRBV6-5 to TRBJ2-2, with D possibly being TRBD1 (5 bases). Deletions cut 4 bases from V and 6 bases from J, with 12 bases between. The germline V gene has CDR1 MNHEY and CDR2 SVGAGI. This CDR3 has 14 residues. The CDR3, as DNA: TGTGCCAGCAGTTCGTATAGGGGTCCCGGGGAGCTGTTTTTT. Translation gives CASSSYRGPGELFF.

Written as DNA, the CDR3 is TGTGCCAGCGGCGGACAGGGGGTTGTCGGCTACACCTTC. Protein sequence: CASGGQGVVGYTF. The rearrangement joins TRBV28 to TRBJ1-2; 10 bases are shared with TRBD1. The ends lost 8 bases at V and 8 bases at J; junction bases unmatched: 8. Germline-derived CDR1 and CDR2 are MDHEN and SYDVKM. This CDR3 has 13 amino acids.

The CDR3 DNA reads TGCAGTGCTAGTGGGAAGGCAGGAAGTAACTATGGCTACACCTTC. This codes for CSASGKAGSNYGYTF. The chain has TRBV20-1 and TRBJ1-2; unclear D gene. The CDR3 is 15 residues long. The V and J ends lost 3 bases and 1 base respectively, with 15 bases between them. Looked up from germline, CDR1 is DFQATT and CDR2 is SNEGSKA (reference sequence).

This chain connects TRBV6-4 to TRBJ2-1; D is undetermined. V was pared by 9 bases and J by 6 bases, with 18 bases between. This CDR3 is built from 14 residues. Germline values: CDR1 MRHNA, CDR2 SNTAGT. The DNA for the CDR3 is TGTGCCAGTTCTCGCGGCGGAGAGTTCAATGAGCAGTTCTTC. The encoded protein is CASSRGGEFNEQFF.

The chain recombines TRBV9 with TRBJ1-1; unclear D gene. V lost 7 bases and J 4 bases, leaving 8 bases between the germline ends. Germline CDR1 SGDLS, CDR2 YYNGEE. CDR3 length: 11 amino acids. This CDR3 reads CASGLSTEAFF. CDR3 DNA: TGTGCCAGCGGGCTCAGCACTGAAGCTTTCTTT.

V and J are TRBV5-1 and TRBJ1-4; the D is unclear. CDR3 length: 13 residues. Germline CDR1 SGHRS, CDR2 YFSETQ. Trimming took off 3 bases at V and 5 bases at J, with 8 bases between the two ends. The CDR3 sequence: CASSSGKNEKLFF. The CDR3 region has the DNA TGCGCCAGCAGCTCCGGGAAGAATGAAAAACTGTTTTTT.

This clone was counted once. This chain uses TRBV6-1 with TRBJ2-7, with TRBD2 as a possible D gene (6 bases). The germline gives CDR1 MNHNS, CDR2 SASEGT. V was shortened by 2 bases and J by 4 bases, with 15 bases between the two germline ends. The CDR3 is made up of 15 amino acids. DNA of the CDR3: TGTGCCAGCAGTGAAATGGGGGGACGATTGTACGAGCAGTACGTC. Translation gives CASSEMGGRLYEQYV.

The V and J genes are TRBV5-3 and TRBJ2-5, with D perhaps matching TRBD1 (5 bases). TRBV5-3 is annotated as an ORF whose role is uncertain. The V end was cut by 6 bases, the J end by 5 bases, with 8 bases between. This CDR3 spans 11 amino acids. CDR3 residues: CARKGWETQYF. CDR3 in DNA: TGTGCCAGAAAGGGGTGGGAGACCCAGTACTTC.

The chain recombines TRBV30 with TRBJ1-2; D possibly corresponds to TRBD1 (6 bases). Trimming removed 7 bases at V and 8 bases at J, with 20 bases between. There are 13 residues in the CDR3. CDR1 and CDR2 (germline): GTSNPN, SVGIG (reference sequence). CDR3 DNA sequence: TGTGCCTCCAAATGGGGGGGCGCGGGCGGCTACACCTTC. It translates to CASKWGGAGGYTF. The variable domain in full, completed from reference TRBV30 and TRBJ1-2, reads SQTIHQWPATLVQPVGSPLSLECTVEGTSNPNLYWYRQAAGRGLQLLFYSVGIGQISSEVPQNLSASRPQDRQFILSSKKLLLSDSGFYLCASKWGGAGGYTFGSGTRLTVV.

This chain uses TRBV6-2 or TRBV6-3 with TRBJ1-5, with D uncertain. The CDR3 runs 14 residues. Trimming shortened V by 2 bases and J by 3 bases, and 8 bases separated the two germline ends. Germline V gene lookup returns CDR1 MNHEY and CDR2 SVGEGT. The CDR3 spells CASSYLFDNQPQHF. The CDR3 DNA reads TGTGCCAGCAGTTACCTATTTGACAATCAGCCCCAGCATTTT.

The CDR3 DNA follows: TGCAGTGCTAGTCGGGTTAGCGGGAGGATCTACGAGCAGTACTTC. Translating it yields CSASRVSGRIYEQYF. This rearrangement joins TRBV20-1 to TRBJ2-7; 10 bases are a match to TRBD2. With 3 bases clipped from V and 3 bases from J, the junction kept 8 bases outside the gene matches. CDR3 length equals 15 residues. CDR1 and CDR2 (germline): DFQATT, SNEGSKA (reference sequence).